Listed below are T cell receptor beta chains from one sample, sequenced in a study of T cell responses to AZD1222 COVID-19 vaccine. This table comes from immunoSEQ multiplex PCR, and its TCRdb copy is limited to in-frame clones, with some not included. The sample comprises around 91,000 clones, more than 70% of which are singletons, and 15% to 20% rests with the top ten. The sample consisted of peripheral blood, taken on day 0 of AZD1222 vaccination. These receptors all stem from an adult in good health. The CDR3 runs from the conserved cysteine through the conserved F or W. A D gene is named only where the DNA matches it firmly. A clone size is listed for some rows: how often the clone was seen (once, few, many), or a class if it is expanded.

clone size: NA
J gene: TRBJ2-7
V gene: TRBV29-1
D gene: NA
CDR3 protein: CSVSSRDLPRYEQYF
CDR3 DNA: TGCAGCGTGAGCAGCCGGGACCTCCCCCGTTACGAGCAGTACTTC

clone size: NA
J gene: TRBJ2-7
V gene: TRBV12-3/TRBV12-4
D gene: NA
CDR3 protein: CASSLNRGYEQYF
CDR3 DNA: TGTGCCAGCAGTTTGAATAGGGGGTACGAGCAGTACTTC

clone size: NA
J gene: TRBJ2-7
V gene: TRBV6-2/TRBV6-3
D gene: TRBD1
CDR3 protein: CASSYPRQGYEQYF
CDR3 DNA: TGTGCCAGCAGTTACCCGCGACAGGGGTACGAGCAGTACTTC

clone size: NA
J gene: TRBJ2-5
V gene: TRBV18
D gene: NA
CDR3 protein: CASSPEETQYF
CDR3 DNA: TGTGCCAGCTCACCAGAAGAGACCCAGTACTTC

clone size: once
J gene: TRBJ1-2
V gene: TRBV5-1
D gene: TRBD1
CDR3 protein: CASSPDRGENTF
CDR3 DNA: TGCGCCAGCAGCCCGGACAGGGGAGAGAACACCTTC

clone size: NA
J gene: TRBJ1-6
V gene: TRBV3-1/TRBV3-2
D gene: NA
CDR3 protein: CASSQDEDSPLHF
CDR3 DNA: TGTGCCAGCAGCCAAGACGAAGATTCACCCCTCCACTTT

clone size: NA
J gene: TRBJ1-1
V gene: TRBV6-2/TRBV6-3
D gene: TRBD1
CDR3 protein: CASSRTGGGEAFF
CDR3 DNA: TGTGCCAGCAGTCGGACAGGTGGAGGTGAAGCTTTCTTT

clone size: NA
J gene: TRBJ1-1
V gene: TRBV3-1/TRBV3-2
D gene: NA
CDR3 protein: CASSQGLGNTEAFF
CDR3 DNA: TGTGCCAGCAGCCAGGGGCTGGGGAACACTGAAGCTTTCTTT

clone size: NA
J gene: TRBJ1-1
V gene: TRBV7-9
D gene: NA
CDR3 protein: CASSPRVQGVPEAFF
CDR3 DNA: TGTGCCAGCAGCCCAAGGGTACAGGGAGTGCCTGAAGCTTTCTTT

clone size: NA
J gene: TRBJ2-1
V gene: TRBV14
D gene: TRBD2
CDR3 protein: CASSQWTSGRDRNEQFF
CDR3 DNA: TGTGCCAGCAGCCAATGGACTAGCGGGAGGGATCGGAATGAGCAGTTCTTC

clone size: NA
J gene: TRBJ2-7
V gene: TRBV7-2
D gene: NA
CDR3 protein: CASSLSGYEQYF
CDR3 DNA: TGTGCCAGCAGTTTAAGCGGGTACGAGCAGTACTTC

clone size: few
J gene: TRBJ1-1
V gene: TRBV6-2/TRBV6-3
D gene: NA
CDR3 protein: CASSYFGVYTEAFF
CDR3 DNA: TGTGCCAGCAGTTATTTCGGGGTTTACACTGAAGCTTTCTTT

clone size: NA
J gene: TRBJ1-2
V gene: TRBV2
D gene: NA
CDR3 protein: CASSERQVYGYTF
CDR3 DNA: TGTGCCAGCAGTGAAAGGCAGGTCTATGGCTACACCTTC

clone size: NA
J gene: TRBJ2-2
V gene: TRBV3-1/TRBV3-2
D gene: NA
CDR3 protein: CASSQVYGRGDTGELFF
CDR3 DNA: TGTGCCAGCAGCCAAGTTTACGGGAGAGGGGACACCGGGGAGCTGTTTTTT

clone size: NA
J gene: TRBJ1-2
V gene: TRBV19
D gene: TRBD1
CDR3 protein: CASSPLPRQGGMYGYTF
CDR3 DNA: TGTGCCAGTAGCCCTCTCCCTAGACAGGGGGGAATGTATGGCTACACCTTC

clone size: NA
J gene: TRBJ1-6
V gene: TRBV5-1
D gene: NA
CDR3 protein: CASSTPERNSPLHF
CDR3 DNA: TGCGCCAGCAGCACCCCGGAGCGGAATTCACCCCTCCACTTT

clone size: NA
J gene: TRBJ1-5
V gene: TRBV2
D gene: NA
CDR3 protein: CASKDRPYSNQPQHF
CDR3 DNA: TGTGCCAGCAAAGATAGACCTTATAGCAATCAGCCCCAGCATTTT